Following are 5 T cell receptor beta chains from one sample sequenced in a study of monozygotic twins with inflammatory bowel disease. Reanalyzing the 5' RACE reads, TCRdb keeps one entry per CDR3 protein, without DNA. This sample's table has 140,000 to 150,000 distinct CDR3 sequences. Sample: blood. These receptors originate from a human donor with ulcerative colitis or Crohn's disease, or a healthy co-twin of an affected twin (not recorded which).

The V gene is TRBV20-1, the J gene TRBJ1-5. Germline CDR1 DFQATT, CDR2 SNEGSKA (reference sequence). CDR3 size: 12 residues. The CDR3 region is CSAVSLNQPQHF.

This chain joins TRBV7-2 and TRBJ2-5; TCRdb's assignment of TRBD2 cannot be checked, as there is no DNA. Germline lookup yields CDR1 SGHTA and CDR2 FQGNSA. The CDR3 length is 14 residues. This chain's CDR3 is CASSSPRAQETQYF.

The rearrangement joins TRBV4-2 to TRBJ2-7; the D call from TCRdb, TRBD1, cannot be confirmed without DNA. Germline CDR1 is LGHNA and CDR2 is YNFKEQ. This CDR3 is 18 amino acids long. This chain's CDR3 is CASSQAGGEAARWDEQYF.

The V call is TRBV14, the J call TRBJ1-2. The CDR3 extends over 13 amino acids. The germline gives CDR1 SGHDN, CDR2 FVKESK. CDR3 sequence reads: CASSQVHTYGYTF.

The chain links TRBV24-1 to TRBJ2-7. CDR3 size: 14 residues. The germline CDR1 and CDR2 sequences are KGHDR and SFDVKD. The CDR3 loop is CATSNPTESYEQYF.